This T cell receptor (beta chain) emerged from a study of OX40 agonist ivuxolimab in advanced cancers. Whole-study findings and limits: Normalized T-cell clonal expansion was also low in some nonresponders.

Clones were sequenced by immunoSEQ multiplex PCR, and TCRdb holds only the in-frame ones, with some missing. The table includes over 25,000 clones, less than 80% detected once. As concerns this clone: Its antigen is undetermined.

Per germline, CDR1 LNHNV and CDR2 YYDKDF (reference sequence). This CDR3 has 17 residues. V was pared by 0 bases and J by 4 bases, with 6 bases of the junction left unmatched. The rearrangement joins TRBV15 to TRBJ1-6; 7 nucleotides agree with TRBD1. This sequence originates from an adult with an advanced solid tumor such as melanoma, head and neck, liver or kidney cancer. This sample comprised CD4+ or CD8+ T cells sorted from blood, obtained in a trial of the OX40 agonist ivuxolimab. The CDR3 spells CATSRDLTGEYNSPLHF. CDR3 DNA sequence: TGTGCCACCAGCAGAGATCTCACAGGGGAATATAATTCACCCCTCCACTTT.